This entry concerns a single T cell receptor beta chain. Its antigen remains unknown. Libraries were prepared by immunoSEQ multiplex PCR; TCRdb keeps only in-frame clonotypes and omits some of them. The table includes just under 2,500 clones, 70% to 90% detected once. This sample stems from a study of chemoradiotherapy in HPV16-positive cancers. Study-level background: Functional T-cell assays on a couple of HPV16-positive patients' cells defined candidate HPV-specific clones and common TCR motifs. Overall study results and limits: Functional assays defining HPV-specific T cells used only two HPV16-positive patients. During treatment, candidate HPV-specific clones and E7-related motifs expanded in tumor.

Germline CDR1 is SQVTM and CDR2 is ANQGSEA. The CDR3 spans 13 residues. V dropped 7 bases and J dropped 2; count of bases not matched to a gene: 2. Repertoires were sampled repeatedly during chemoradiotherapy. This TCR was sampled from a human donor with HPV-associated anogenital cancer. The chain carries TRBV29-1 and TRBJ1-3, with 10 bases matching TRBD1. Source: tumor tissue, taken from a patient who underwent chemoradiotherapy. CDR3 nucleotide sequence: TGCAGCGCAGGACAGGGGGCTGGAAACACCATATATTTT. It specifies CSAGQGAGNTIYF.